A single sample gave rise to the 11 T cell receptor beta chains below, sequenced in a study of T-cell reconstitution after alpha-beta-depleted transplantation in children. As it was prepared, the TCRbeta library received unique molecular identifiers. MiXCR was run by TCRdb on the PCR reads, yielding one entry per CDR3 protein. The sample carries hundreds of thousands of distinct CDR3 sequences, around 17% recorded once. The specimen was PBMCs, mostly from graft donor cells, collected 360 days after TCRalphabeta/CD19-depleted stem cell transplant. The receptors were sampled from a male patient aged 10 to 17 who had a stem cell transplant for acute lymphoblastic leukemia, so the T cells may come from the graft donor.

This clonotype showed up many times. This chain links TRBV20-1 with TRBJ2-1; D possibly corresponds to TRBD2 (6 bases). Between the trimmed V and J ends, which lost 3 bases and 6 bases, there was a span of 12 bases. The CDR3 consists of 13 residues. Germline V lookup: CDR1 DFQATT, CDR2 SNEGSKA (reference sequence). CDR3 sequence (DNA): TGCAGTGCTAGGTCACCTAGCGCCAATGAGCAGTTCTTC. Residues: CSARSPSANEQFF.

The CDR3 nucleotides are TGTGCCAGCAGCTCCGCCGCCGGCAGGGATACGCAGTATTTT. Translation gives CASSSAAGRDTQYF. J is TRBJ2-3 and V is TRBV7-3; D gene uncertain. Germline V gene sequence: CDR1 SGHTA, CDR2 FQGTGA. This CDR3 comprises 14 residues. Trimming pared 4 bases from V and 6 bases from J, leaving 14 bases between.

V gene TRBV29-1 combines with J gene TRBJ2-1, with 8 positions matching TRBD2. This CDR3 spans 15 amino acids. J lost 6 bases, V lost 3 bases, and 10 bases had no gene match. Germline CDR1 is SQVTM and CDR2 is ANQGSEA. CDR3 region: CSVDPGGPYINEQFF. The CDR3 bases are TGCAGCGTTGACCCGGGAGGGCCTTACATCAATGAGCAGTTCTTC.

The chain recombines TRBV5-1 with TRBJ2-7, with unresolved D. The CDR3 is 15 residues long. CDR1 and CDR2 from the germline V gene are SGHRS and YFSETQ. The V and J ends lost 0 bases and 2 bases respectively, with 12 bases between them. The CDR3 nucleotides are TGCGCCAGCAGCTTGGCCTCTGGGCCAGCCTACGAGCAGTACTTC. This gives the protein CASSLASGPAYEQYF.

This clonotype was detected only a few times. The chain employs TRBV4-1 and TRBJ1-2; D unresolved. The germline V gene encodes CDR1 MGHRA and CDR2 YSYEKL. Between the trimmed V and J ends, which lost 4 bases and 6 bases, there was a span of 12 bases. The CDR3 length is 13 residues. The CDR3 coding sequence is TGCGCCAGCAGCCTAACGGTAGCCGATGGCTACACCTTC. Residues: CASSLTVADGYTF.

The chain combines TRBV20-1 with TRBJ2-1, with unresolved D. CDR3 length equals 11 residues. V lost 2 bases, J lost 8 bases, and 7 bases lay in between. CDR1 DFQATT and CDR2 SNEGSKA come from the germline V gene (reference sequence). CDR3 DNA sequence: TGCAGTGCTAGAATCGGAGATGAGCAGTTCTTC. Its protein is CSARIGDEQFF.

The rearrangement joins TRBV7-8 to TRBJ2-5; 7 nucleotides line up with TRBD1. The CDR3 has 15 amino acids. Germline V gene data show CDR1 as SGHVS and CDR2 as FQNEAQ. Trimming at V came to 1 base and at J to 4 bases, leaving 6 bases not matched to a gene. CDR3 sequence (DNA): TGTGCCAGCAGCTTAGAGTACTACAGGGGAGAGACCCAGTACTTC. Protein sequence: CASSLEYYRGETQYF.

This clonotype was observed a few times. This CDR3 reads CSAEREGGYEQYF. The CDR3 bases are TGCAGTGCGGAGAGGGAGGGGGGATACGAGCAGTACTTC. The chain carries TRBV20-1 and TRBJ2-7; D is perhaps TRBD2 (7 bases). Trimming removed 6 bases from V and 4 bases from J, with 16 bases in between. The CDR3 runs 13 residues. The germline V gene encodes CDR1 DFQATT and CDR2 SNEGSKA (reference sequence).

This clonotype was seen a handful of times. V gene TRBV10-3 combines with J gene TRBJ2-7; D ambiguous. Trimming took off 5 bases at V and 1 base at J, with 15 bases between the two ends. The CDR3 is 15 amino acids. CDR1 and CDR2 from the germline V gene are ENHRY and SYGVKD. The CDR3, as DNA: TGTGCCATCAGTCCTGTCGCGGTACGTTCCTACGAGCAGTACTTC. Translation gives CAISPVAVRSYEQYF.

The J gene is TRBJ2-5, the V gene TRBV27; no clear D. The V gene lost 6 bases and the J gene lost 5 bases, with 13 bases spanning the gap. The germline gives CDR1 MNHEY, CDR2 SMNVEV (reference sequence). The length of the CDR3 is 13 residues. This CDR3 is CASRDGMRETQYF. The CDR3 nucleotides are TGTGCCAGCAGGGACGGAATGAGGGAGACCCAGTACTTC.

This clonotype was seen at least ten times. J is TRBJ2-3 and V is TRBV12-3 or TRBV12-4; TRBD1 or TRBD2 may be the D gene (5 bases each). This CDR3 comprises 15 residues. Trimming removed 1 base from V and 6 bases from J, with 14 bases in between. CDR3 sequence (DNA): TGTGCCAGCAGTTTAGTCTGGGGGATTGGGGATACGCAGTATTTT. Its protein is CASSLVWGIGDTQYF.